This T cell receptor gamma chain was sequenced in a study of Vδ1+ human thymocytes. Study-wide results and limits: Donors shared many TRG clonotypes but few TRD clonotypes. Despite high sort purity, approximately 20% of thymic T cell receptor delta sequences were Vdelta2. Thymic TRG and TRD repertoires appeared highly polyclonal, with Gaussian CDR3 length distributions.

The template was reverse-transcribed extracted RNA. CDR3 amplicons came from multiplex PCR with pooled V-gene forward and constant-region reverse primers. TCRdb redid the clone calls on the multiplex PCR reads with CATT. The sample lists 9,500 to 13,000 gamma-chain clones; around 42% were seen once. After alphabeta T cell depletion, CD3+ Vdelta1+ Vdelta2- thymocytes were sorted. In germline, CDR1 is VINAFY, CDR2 YDVSNSKD. The J segment lost 0 bases and the V segment lost 5 bases, leaving 4 bases of the junction unmatched. This CDR3 is built from 13 residues. This clone was picked up a small number of times. Antigen specificity is unknown.

The source is a boy in the first two years of life who had congenital heart surgery. Sequencing was carried out using Vdelta1+ gamma-delta thymocytes from the thymus. Subset denoted: FACS-sorted CD3+ TCRalphabeta- TCRVdelta1+ TCRVdelta2- thymocytes. This sequence joins TRGV5 and TRGJ1 or TRGJ2. CDR3 region: CATWGENYYKKLF. The DNA for the CDR3 is TGTGCCACCTGGGGAGAGAATTATTATAAGAAACTCTTT.